The following is a T cell receptor beta chain sequence with its context. The sample originates from a study of OX40 agonist ivuxolimab in advanced cancers. Study-level background: Subjects had a mean age of around 60 years, with a range of 23 to 79; less than 90% were male.

The CDR3 has 16 residues. J gave up 1 base and V 0 bases, and 4 bases lay outside the gene matches. Germline V lookup: CDR1 SGHAT, CDR2 FQNNGV. Anyone with autoimmune disease history or systemic immunosuppression was excluded. TCRdb's table, derived via immunoSEQ multiplex PCR, lists solely in-frame clones and lacks some. The sample yields about 86,000 clones, approximately 88% seen once. The chain has TRBV11-2 and TRBJ1-2; TRBD1 agrees at 8 bases. The clonotype originates from an adult with an advanced solid tumor such as melanoma, head and neck, liver or kidney cancer. Sequenced here: CD4+ or CD8+ T cells sorted from blood, sampled in a trial of the OX40 agonist ivuxolimab. CDR3 coding DNA: TGTGCCAGCAGCTTAGAAACAGGGGGGCTTAACTATGGCTACACCTTC. It yields the protein CASSLETGGLNYGYTF.